Each of the 2 T cell receptor beta chains below was sequenced from the same sample in a study of cytomegalovirus exposure and HLA in healthy donors. The PCR was carried out with 60 Vbeta primers and 13 Jbeta primers. Generated by immunoSEQ multiplex PCR, the TCRdb table keeps only in-frame clones and is missing some. Of fewer than 200,000 clones in the sample, 55% to 75% are singletons; the top ten hold 2% to 3%. Sequencing was performed on PBMCs. Receptors were obtained from a human donor in good health.

The chain has TRBV7-9 and TRBJ2-1; TRBD2 matches at 7 bases. J was trimmed by 9 bases and V by 3 bases; bases with no gene match: 2. Germline CDR1 is SEHNR and CDR2 is FQNEAQ (reference sequence). The CDR3 has 12 residues. CDR3 nucleotide sequence: TGTGCCAGCAGCTTCTCGGGGGGTGAGCAGTTCTTC. Protein sequence: CASSFSGGEQFF.

As DNA, the CDR3 is TGTGCCAGCGGGCTAGGGAGATCCTACGAGCAGTACTTC. Its protein is CASGLGRSYEQYF. This chain uses TRBV7-2 with TRBJ2-7, with D possibly matching TRBD2 (5 bases). Germline V gene sequence: CDR1 SGHTA, CDR2 FQGNSA. The CDR3 contains 13 residues. Trimming took 8 bases from V and 1 from J, leaving 12 bases between them.